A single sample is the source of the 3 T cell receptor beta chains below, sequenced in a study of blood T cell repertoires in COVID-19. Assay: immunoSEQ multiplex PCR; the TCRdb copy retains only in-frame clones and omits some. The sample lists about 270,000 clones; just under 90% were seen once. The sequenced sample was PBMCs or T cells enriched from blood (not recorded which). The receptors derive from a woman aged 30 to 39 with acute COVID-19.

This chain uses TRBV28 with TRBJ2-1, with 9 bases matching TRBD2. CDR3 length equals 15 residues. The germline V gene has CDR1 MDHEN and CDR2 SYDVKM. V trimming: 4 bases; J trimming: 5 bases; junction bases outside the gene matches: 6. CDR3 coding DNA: TGTGCCAGCAGTTCGGGGACTAGCTCAGACAATGAGCAGTTCTTC. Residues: CASSSGTSSDNEQFF.

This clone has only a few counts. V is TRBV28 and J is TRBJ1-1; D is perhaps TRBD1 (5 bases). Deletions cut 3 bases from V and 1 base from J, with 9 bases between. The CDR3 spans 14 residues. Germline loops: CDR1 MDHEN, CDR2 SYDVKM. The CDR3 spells CASSFLGQNTEAFF. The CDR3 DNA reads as TGTGCCAGCAGTTTTCTCGGACAGAACACTGAAGCTTTCTTT. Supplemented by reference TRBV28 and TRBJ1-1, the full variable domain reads DVKVTQSSRYLVKRTGEKVFLECVQDMDHENMFWYRQDPGLGLRLIYFSYDVKMKEKGDIPEGYSVSREKKERFSLILESASTNQTSMYLCASSFLGQNTEAFFGQGTRLTVV.

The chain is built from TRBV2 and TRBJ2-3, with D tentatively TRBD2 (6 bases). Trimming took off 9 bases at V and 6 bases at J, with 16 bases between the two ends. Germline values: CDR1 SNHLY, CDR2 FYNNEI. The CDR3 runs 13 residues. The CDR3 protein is CASTTGVSDTQYF. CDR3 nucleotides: TGTGCCAGTACCACGGGAGTTTCGGATACGCAGTATTTT. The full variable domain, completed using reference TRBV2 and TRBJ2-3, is EPEVTQTPSHQVTQMGQEVILRCVPISNHLYFYWYRQILGQKVEFLVSFYNNEISEKSEIFDDQFSVERPDGSNFTLKIRSTKLEDSAMYFCASTTGVSDTQYFGPGTRLTVL.